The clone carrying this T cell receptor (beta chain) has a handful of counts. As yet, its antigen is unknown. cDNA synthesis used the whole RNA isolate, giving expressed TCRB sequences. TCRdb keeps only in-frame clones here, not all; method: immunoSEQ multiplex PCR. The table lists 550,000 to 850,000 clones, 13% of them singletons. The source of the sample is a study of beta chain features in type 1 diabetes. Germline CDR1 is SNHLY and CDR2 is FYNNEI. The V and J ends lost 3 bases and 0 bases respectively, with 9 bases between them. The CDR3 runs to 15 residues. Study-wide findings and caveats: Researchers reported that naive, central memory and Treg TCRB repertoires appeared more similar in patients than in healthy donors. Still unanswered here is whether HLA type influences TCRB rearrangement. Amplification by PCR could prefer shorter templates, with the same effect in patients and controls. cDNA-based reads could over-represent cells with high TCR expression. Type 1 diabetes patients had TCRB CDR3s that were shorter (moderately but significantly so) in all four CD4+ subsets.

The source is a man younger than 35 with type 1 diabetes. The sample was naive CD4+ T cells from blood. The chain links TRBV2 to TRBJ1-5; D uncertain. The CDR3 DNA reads TGTGCCAGCAGTGATGGAGGGTATAGCAATCAGCCCCAGCATTTT. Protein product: CASSDGGYSNQPQHF.